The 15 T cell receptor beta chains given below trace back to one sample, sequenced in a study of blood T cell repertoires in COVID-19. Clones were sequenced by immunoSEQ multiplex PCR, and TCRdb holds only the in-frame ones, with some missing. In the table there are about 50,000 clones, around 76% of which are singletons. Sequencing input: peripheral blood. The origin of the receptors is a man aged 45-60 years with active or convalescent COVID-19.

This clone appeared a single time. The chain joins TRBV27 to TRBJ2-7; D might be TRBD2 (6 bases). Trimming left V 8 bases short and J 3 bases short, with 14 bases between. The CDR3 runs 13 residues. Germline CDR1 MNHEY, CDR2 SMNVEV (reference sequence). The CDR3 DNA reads TGTGCCAGCTCGGCTAGCGCCTACTACGAGCAGTACTTC. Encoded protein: CASSASAYYEQYF.

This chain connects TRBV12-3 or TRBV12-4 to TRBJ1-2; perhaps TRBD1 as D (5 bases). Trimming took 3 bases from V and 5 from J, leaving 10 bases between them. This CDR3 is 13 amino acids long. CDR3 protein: CASSFGGGYGYTF. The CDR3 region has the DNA TGTGCCAGCAGTTTCGGGGGGGGATATGGCTACACCTTC.

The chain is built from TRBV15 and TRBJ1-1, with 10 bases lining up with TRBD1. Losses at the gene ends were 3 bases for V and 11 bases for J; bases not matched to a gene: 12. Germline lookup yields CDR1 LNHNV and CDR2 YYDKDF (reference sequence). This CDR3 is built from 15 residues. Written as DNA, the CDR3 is TGTGCCACCAGCAGGACCTCGACAGGGGGCTCAGGGGCTTTCTTT. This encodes CATSRTSTGGSGAFF. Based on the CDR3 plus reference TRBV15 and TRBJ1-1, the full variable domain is DAMVIQNPRYQVTQFGKPVTLSCSQTLNHNVMYWYQQKSSQAPKLLFHYYDKDFNNEADTPDNFQSRRPNTSFCFLDIRSPGLGDTAMYLCATSRTSTGGSGAFFGQGTRLTVV.

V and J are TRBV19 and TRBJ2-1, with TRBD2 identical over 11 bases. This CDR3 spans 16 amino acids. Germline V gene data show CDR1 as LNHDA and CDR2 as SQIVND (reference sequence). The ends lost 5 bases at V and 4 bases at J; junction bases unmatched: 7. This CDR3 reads CASSPLAGGPYNEQFF. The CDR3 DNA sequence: TGTGCCAGTAGTCCGTTAGCGGGGGGGCCTTACAATGAGCAGTTCTTC.

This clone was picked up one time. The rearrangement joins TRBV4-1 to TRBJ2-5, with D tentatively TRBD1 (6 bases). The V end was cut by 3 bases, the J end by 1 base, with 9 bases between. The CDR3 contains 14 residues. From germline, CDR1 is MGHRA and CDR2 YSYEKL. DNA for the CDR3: TGCGCCAGCAGCCAGACAGGTACCCAAGAGACCCAGTACTTC. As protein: CASSQTGTQETQYF.

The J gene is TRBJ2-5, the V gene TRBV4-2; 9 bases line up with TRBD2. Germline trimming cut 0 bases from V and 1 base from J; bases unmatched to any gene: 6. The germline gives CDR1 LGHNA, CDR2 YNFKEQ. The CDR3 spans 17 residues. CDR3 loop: CASSQDWSGGPQETQYF. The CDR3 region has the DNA TGTGCCAGCAGCCAAGATTGGAGCGGGGGGCCCCAAGAGACCCAGTACTTC.

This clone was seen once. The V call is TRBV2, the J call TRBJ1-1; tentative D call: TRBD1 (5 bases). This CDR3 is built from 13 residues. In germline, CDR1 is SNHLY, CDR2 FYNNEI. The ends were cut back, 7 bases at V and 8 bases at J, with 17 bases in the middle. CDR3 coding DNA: TGTGCCAGCATAGTCTCGGAATACAGGGAAGCTTTCTTT. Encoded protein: CASIVSEYREAFF.

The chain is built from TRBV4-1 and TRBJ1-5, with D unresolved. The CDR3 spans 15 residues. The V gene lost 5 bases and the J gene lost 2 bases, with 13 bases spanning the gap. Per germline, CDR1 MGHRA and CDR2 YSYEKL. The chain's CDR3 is CASSTVEGGNQPQHF. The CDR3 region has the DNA TGCGCCAGCAGCACGGTGGAGGGAGGCAATCAGCCCCAGCATTTT.

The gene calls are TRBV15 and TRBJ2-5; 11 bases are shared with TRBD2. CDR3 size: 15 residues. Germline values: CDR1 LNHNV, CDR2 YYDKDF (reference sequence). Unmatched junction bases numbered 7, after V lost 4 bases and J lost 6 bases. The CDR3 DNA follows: TGTGCCACCAGCATGTTAGCGGGAGGGCCGAAGACCCAGTACTTC. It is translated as CATSMLAGGPKTQYF.

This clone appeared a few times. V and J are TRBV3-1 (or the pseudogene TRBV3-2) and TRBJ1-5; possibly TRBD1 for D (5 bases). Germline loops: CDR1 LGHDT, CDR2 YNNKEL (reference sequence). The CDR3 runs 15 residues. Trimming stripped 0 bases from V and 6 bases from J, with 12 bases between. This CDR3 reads CASSQDLRASQPQHF. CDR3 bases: TGTGCCAGCAGCCAAGATCTCAGGGCGTCTCAGCCCCAGCATTTT.

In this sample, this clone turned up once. The CDR3 reads CASSISSGGSDTQYF. The CDR3 coding sequence is TGCGCCAGCAGCATTTCGAGCGGGGGAAGCGATACGCAGTATTTT. This chain connects TRBV5-1 to TRBJ2-3, with 8 bases that match TRBD2. This CDR3 spans 15 amino acids. Germline V CDR1 and CDR2: SGHRS, YFSETQ. J lost 6 bases, V lost 4 bases, and 10 bases had no gene match.

In DNA form, the CDR3 reads TGTGCCAGCAGCTTTTCGGTTAATGAAAAACTGTTTTTT. Its protein is CASSFSVNEKLFF. The gene calls are TRBV5-6 and TRBJ1-4, with unresolved D. Per germline, CDR1 SGHDT and CDR2 YYEEEE. V lost 2 bases, J lost 4 bases, and 6 bases lay in between. This CDR3 has 13 residues.

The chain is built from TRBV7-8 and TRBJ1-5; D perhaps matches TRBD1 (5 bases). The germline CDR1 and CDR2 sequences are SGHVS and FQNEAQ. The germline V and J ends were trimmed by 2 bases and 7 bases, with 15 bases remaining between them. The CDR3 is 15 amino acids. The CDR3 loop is CASSLPQGSRQPQHF. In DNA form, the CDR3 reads TGTGCCAGCAGCTTACCTCAGGGTAGTCGCCAGCCCCAGCATTTT.

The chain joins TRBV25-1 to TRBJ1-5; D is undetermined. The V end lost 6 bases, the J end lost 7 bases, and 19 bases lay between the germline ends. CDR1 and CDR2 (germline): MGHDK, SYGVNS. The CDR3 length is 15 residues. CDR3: CASRNRQAGRQPQHF. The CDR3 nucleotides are TGTGCCAGCAGAAATCGGCAGGCGGGAAGGCAGCCCCAGCATTTT.

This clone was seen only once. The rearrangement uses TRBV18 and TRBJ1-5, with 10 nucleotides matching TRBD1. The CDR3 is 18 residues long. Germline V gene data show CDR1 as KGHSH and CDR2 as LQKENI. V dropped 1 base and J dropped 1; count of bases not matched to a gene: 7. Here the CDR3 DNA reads TGTGCCAGCTCACCACGAAGACAGGGGGCTGAAAGCAATCAGCCCCAGCATTTT. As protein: CASSPRRQGAESNQPQHF.